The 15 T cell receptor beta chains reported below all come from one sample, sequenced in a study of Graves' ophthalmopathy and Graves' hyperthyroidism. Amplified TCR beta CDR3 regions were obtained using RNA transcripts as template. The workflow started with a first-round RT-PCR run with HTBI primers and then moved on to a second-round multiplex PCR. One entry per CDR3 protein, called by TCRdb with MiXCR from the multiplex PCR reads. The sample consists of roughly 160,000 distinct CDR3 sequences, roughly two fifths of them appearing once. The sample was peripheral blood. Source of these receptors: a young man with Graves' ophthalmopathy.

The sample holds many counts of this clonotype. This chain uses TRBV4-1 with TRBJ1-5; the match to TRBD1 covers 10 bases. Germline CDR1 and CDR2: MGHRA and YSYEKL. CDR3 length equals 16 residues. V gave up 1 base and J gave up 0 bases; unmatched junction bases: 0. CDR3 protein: CASSQGTGGSNQPQHF. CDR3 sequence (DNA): TGCGCCAGCAGCCAAGGGACAGGGGGTAGCAATCAGCCCCAGCATTTT.

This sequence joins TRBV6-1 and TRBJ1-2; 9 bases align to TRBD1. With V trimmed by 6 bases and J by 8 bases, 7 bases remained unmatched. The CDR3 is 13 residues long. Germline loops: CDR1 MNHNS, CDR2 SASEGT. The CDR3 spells CASSRTGVEGYTF. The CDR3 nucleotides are TGTGCCAGCAGCAGGACAGGGGTTGAAGGCTACACCTTC.

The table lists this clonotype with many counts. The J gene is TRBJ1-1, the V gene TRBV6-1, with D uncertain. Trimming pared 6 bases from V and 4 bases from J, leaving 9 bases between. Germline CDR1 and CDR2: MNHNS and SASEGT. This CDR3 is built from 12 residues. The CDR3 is CASSRLSTEAFF. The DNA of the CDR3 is TGTGCCAGCAGCCGACTGAGCACTGAAGCTTTCTTT.

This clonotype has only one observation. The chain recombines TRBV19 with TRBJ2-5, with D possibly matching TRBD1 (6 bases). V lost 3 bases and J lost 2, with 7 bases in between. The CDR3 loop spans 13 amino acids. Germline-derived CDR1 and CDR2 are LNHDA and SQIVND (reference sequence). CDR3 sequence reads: CASSIGTQETQYF. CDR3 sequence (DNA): TGTGCCAGTAGTATCGGGACACAAGAGACCCAGTACTTC.

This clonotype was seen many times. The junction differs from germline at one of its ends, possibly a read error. The CDR3 is CASSLGRNQETQYF. Here the CDR3 DNA reads TGCGCCAGCAGCTTGGGGCGGAACCAAGAGACCCAGTACTTC. The rearrangement uses TRBV7-2 and TRBJ2-5; D possibly corresponds to TRBD1 (5 bases). Looked up from germline, CDR1 is SGHTA and CDR2 is FQGNSA. The CDR3 covers 14 residues.

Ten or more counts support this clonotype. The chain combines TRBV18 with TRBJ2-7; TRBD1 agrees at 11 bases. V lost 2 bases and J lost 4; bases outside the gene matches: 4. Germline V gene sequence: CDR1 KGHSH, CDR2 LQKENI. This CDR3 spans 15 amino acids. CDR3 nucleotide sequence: TGTGCCAGCTCACCAGGACAGGGGGCAGGGTACGAGCAGTACTTC. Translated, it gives CASSPGQGAGYEQYF.

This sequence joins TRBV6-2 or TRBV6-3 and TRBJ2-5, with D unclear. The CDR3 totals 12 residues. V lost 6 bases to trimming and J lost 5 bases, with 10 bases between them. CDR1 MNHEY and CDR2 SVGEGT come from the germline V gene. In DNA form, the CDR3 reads TGTGCCAGCAGGCCCCGTTGGGAGACCCAGTACTTC. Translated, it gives CASRPRWETQYF.

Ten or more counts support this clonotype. The CDR3 loop is CASSYSSGSSDEQYF. DNA for the CDR3: TGTGCCAGCAGTTACTCGAGCGGGAGTAGCGACGAGCAGTACTTC. The chain is built from TRBV6-2 or TRBV6-3 and TRBJ2-7; 8 nucleotides align to TRBD2. J lost 5 bases, V lost 0 bases, and 6 bases had no gene match. Germline V gene data show CDR1 as MNHEY and CDR2 as SVGEGT. This CDR3 has 15 residues.

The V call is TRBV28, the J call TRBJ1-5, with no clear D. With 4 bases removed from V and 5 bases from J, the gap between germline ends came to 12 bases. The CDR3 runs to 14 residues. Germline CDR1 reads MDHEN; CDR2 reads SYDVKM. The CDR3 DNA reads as TGTGCCAGCAGTTCCGATCGCCCCTATCAGCCCCAGCATTTT. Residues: CASSSDRPYQPQHF.

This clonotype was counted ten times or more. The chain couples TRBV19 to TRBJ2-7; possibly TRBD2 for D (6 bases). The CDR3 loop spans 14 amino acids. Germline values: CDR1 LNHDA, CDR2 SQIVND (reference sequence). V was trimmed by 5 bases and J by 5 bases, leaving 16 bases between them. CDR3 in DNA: TGTGCCAGTAGTGTCTCGACTAGAAATGACGAGCAGTACTTC. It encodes CASSVSTRNDEQYF.

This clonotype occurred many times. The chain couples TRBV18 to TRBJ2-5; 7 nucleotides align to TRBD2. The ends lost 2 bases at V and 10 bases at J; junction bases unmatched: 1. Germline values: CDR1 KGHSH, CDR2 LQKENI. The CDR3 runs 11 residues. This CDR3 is CASSPGEGQYF. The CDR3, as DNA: TGTGCCAGCTCACCAGGGGAGGGCCAGTACTTC.

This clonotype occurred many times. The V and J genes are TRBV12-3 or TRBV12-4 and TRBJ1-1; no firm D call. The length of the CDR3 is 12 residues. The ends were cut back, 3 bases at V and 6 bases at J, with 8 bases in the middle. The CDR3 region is CASSLSVSEAFF. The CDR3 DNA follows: TGTGCCAGCAGTTTGTCGGTATCTGAAGCTTTCTTT.

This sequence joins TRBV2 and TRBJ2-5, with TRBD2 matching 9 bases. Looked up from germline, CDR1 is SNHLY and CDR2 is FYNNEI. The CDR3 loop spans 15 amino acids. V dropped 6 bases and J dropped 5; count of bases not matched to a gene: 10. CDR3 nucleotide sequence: TGTGCCAGCAGCCAGGGACTAGCCGATCGGGAGACCCAGTACTTC. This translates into CASSQGLADRETQYF.

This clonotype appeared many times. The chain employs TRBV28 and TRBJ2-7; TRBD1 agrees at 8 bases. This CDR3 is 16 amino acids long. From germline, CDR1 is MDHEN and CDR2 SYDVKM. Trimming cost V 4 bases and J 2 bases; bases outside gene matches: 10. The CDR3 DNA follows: TGTGCCAGCAGTTCCATGAGGACAGGGCAGACCTACGAGCAGTACTTC. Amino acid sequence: CASSSMRTGQTYEQYF. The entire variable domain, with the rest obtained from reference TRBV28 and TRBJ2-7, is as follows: DVKVTQSSRYLVKRTGEKVFLECVQDMDHENMFWYRQDPGLGLRLIYFSYDVKMKEKGDIPEGYSVSREKKERFSLILESASTNQTSMYLCASSSMRTGQTYEQYFGPGTRLTVT.

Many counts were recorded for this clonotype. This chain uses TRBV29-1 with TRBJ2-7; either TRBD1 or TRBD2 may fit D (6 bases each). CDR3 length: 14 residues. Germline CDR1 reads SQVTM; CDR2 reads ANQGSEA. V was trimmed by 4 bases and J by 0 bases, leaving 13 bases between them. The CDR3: CSVGSGGNSYEQYF. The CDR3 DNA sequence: TGCAGCGTTGGGTCCGGGGGCAACTCCTACGAGCAGTACTTC.